This entry lists 13 T cell receptor beta chains sequenced from one sample in a study of blood T cell repertoires in COVID-19. Assay: immunoSEQ multiplex PCR; the TCRdb copy retains only in-frame clones and omits some. The sample shows more than 250,000 clones, 86% of them seen only once. What was sequenced was peripheral blood. Receptors were obtained from a woman between 50 and 59 years old with acute or convalescent COVID-19.

This sequence joins TRBV7-2 and TRBJ2-7; the D gene is possibly TRBD1 (6 bases). The CDR3 runs 14 residues. V was trimmed by 5 bases and J by 0 bases, leaving 11 bases between them. Germline CDR1 is SGHTA and CDR2 is FQGNSA. Here the CDR3 reads CASSPTGSSYEQYF. DNA of the CDR3: TGTGCCAGCAGCCCTACAGGGAGCTCCTACGAGCAGTACTTC.

The rearrangement links TRBV18 to TRBJ1-2; D remains unclear. The CDR3 totals 13 residues. CDR1 KGHSH and CDR2 LQKENI come from the germline V gene. V lost 4 bases and J lost 2, with 8 bases in between. The CDR3 sequence: CASSLDGNYGYTF. The CDR3 DNA sequence: TGTGCCAGCTCACTCGACGGGAACTATGGCTACACCTTC.

The V gene is TRBV25-1, the J gene TRBJ1-3; D call uncertain. The V and J ends lost 2 bases and 1 base respectively, with 9 bases between them. Per the germline V gene, CDR1 is MGHDK and CDR2 is SYGVNS. This CDR3 has 15 residues. The CDR3 here is CASSEKAGSGNTIYF. Here the CDR3 DNA reads TGTGCCAGCAGTGAAAAGGCGGGATCTGGAAACACCATATATTTT.

The chain is built from TRBV2 and TRBJ2-7; possible D gene TRBD1, 6 bases. V gave up 4 bases and J gave up 2 bases, with 12 bases separating them. The germline gives CDR1 SNHLY, CDR2 FYNNEI. The CDR3 contains 14 residues. CDR3 sequence reads: CASSGMDRAYEQYF. CDR3 nucleotides: TGTGCCAGCAGTGGAATGGACAGAGCCTACGAGCAGTACTTC.

This chain connects TRBV5-1 to TRBJ2-5; weak D call: TRBD2 (5 bases). The CDR3 length is 15 residues. Looked up from germline, CDR1 is SGHRS and CDR2 is YFSETQ. Trimming took 0 bases from V and 4 from J, leaving 13 bases between them. The CDR3 DNA follows: TGCGCCAGCAGCTTGGCTAGGAGCGGCGGAGAGACCCAGTACTTC. Residues: CASSLARSGGETQYF.

The rearrangement uses TRBV4-1 and TRBJ1-1; no reliable D call. CDR1 MGHRA and CDR2 YSYEKL come from the germline V gene. V lost 4 bases and J 1 base, leaving 16 bases between the germline ends. The CDR3 runs to 16 residues. CDR3 nucleotide sequence: TGCGCCAGCAGCCCTTTAGGAATAGCGGGGAACACTGAAGCTTTCTTT. It encodes CASSPLGIAGNTEAFF.

V is TRBV2 and J is TRBJ1-5, with D unclear. Per germline, CDR1 SNHLY and CDR2 FYNNEI. V was clipped by 6 bases and J by 4 bases, with 10 bases between them. This CDR3 spans 13 amino acids. CDR3 protein: CASRPEENQPQHF. The CDR3 DNA is TGTGCCAGCAGACCCGAAGAGAATCAGCCCCAGCATTTT.

The chain couples TRBV24-1 to TRBJ2-7, with 11 bases matching TRBD1. Germline V gene sequence: CDR1 KGHDR, CDR2 SFDVKD. The junction had 7 bases not matched to a gene; V was cut back by 2 bases and J by 2 bases. This CDR3 comprises 17 residues. The chain's CDR3 is CATSDSRDRGAPYEQYF. The CDR3 coding sequence is TGTGCCACCAGTGATTCCAGGGACAGGGGGGCCCCCTACGAGCAGTACTTC.

The chain couples TRBV6-5 to TRBJ2-1; 7 positions match TRBD1. Germline CDR1 and CDR2: MNHEY and SVGAGI. V trimming: 2 bases; J trimming: 8 bases; junction bases outside the gene matches: 9. The CDR3 consists of 15 residues. The DNA of the CDR3 is TGTGCCAGCAGTTACGGAAACAGGGGTTGGGATGAGCAGTTCTTC. Its protein product is CASSYGNRGWDEQFF.

The chain uses TRBV28 and TRBJ1-2, with a tentative D call TRBD1 (5 bases). The CDR3 runs to 12 residues. From germline, CDR1 is MDHEN and CDR2 SYDVKM. Written as DNA, the CDR3 is TGTGCAAATAAGGGGCGAGAGTATGGCTACACCTTC. The encoded protein is CANKGREYGYTF.

The chain carries TRBV6-4 and TRBJ2-7; 11 positions match TRBD2. The V segment lost 6 bases and the J segment 1 base; nucleotides outside the gene matches: 5. CDR1 is MRHNA, CDR2 SNTAGT, per germline. CDR3 length: 15 amino acids. The CDR3 loop is CASSDTSGGSYEQYF. As DNA, the CDR3 is TGTGCCAGCAGCGACACTAGCGGGGGTTCCTACGAGCAGTACTTC.

The chain employs TRBV15 and TRBJ1-4; tentative D call: TRBD1 (5 bases). CDR3 length: 14 residues. CDR1 and CDR2 from the germline V gene are LNHNV and YYDKDF (reference sequence). V was pared by 1 base and J by 8 bases, with 11 bases between. CDR3 sequence reads: CATSRAGRVEKLFF. Here the CDR3 DNA reads TGTGCCACCAGCAGAGCCGGCAGGGTCGAAAAACTGTTTTTT. Full variable domain (missing parts from reference TRBV15 and TRBJ1-4): DAMVIQNPRYQVTQFGKPVTLSCSQTLNHNVMYWYQQKSSQAPKLLFHYYDKDFNNEADTPDNFQSRRPNTSFCFLDIRSPGLGDTAMYLCATSRAGRVEKLFFGSGTQLSVL.

The chain joins TRBV7-2 to TRBJ1-3, with D maybe TRBD1 (5 bases). Germline CDR1 reads SGHTA; CDR2 reads FQGNSA. This CDR3 comprises 14 residues. V gave up 3 bases and J gave up 4 bases, with 10 bases separating them. The DNA for the CDR3 is TGTGCCAGCAGCTTGGACGGACAAGGAAACACCATATATTTT. As protein: CASSLDGQGNTIYF.